This T cell receptor (beta chain) was identified during a study of T cells in Graves' hyperthyroidism and ophthalmopathy. Overall study results and limits: Ophthalmopathy prediction by the model preceded onset by a median roughly 6 months. Among clonotypes expanded in thyroid above 0.001, most were also found in blood.

PBMCs were obtained from about 9 ml fresh peripheral blood. Authors of the study amplified TCR beta CDR3 regions from RNA transcripts. The HTBI primer set was used in a first-round RT-PCR of the TCR CDR3. MiXCR, applied by TCRdb to the multiplex PCR reads, yields one record per CDR3 protein. The sample yields approximately 410,000 distinct CDR3 sequences, about an eighth seen once. V lost 6 bases to trimming and J lost 7 bases; unmatched junction nucleotides: 14. Germline V gene sequence: CDR1 MNHEY, CDR2 SVGEGT. The CDR3 length is 16 residues. This clonotype occurred many times. Its antigen is unknown.

The chain combines TRBV6-2 or TRBV6-3 with TRBJ2-1; 8 bases align to TRBD2. The specimen was blood. The source is a woman aged 18-29 years with Graves' hyperthyroidism. The DNA for the CDR3 is TGTGCCAGCAGCGCGGGAGGCGGTCCTGGACGGAATGAGCAGTTCTTC. It encodes CASSAGGGPGRNEQFF.